This T cell receptor beta chain was captured in a study of T cell repertoires in aging, cancer and after chemotherapy. Study summary: Donor ages fell into six groups from 30 or younger up to 70 or older.

A mixed TRB-A/B primer pool amplified rearranged TRB by multiplex touch-down PCR. TCRdb passed the multiplex PCR reads through MiXCR, listing each CDR3 protein once. The sample has 1,700 or so distinct CDR3 sequences; about a fifth are singletons. Peripheral blood genomic DNA, not sorted cells or RNA, was the template. This clonotype occurred a few times. Its target is not known. The V end was cut by 5 bases, the J end by 4 bases, with 12 bases between. CDR1 and CDR2 from the germline V gene are SGHTA and FQGNSA. CDR3 length equals 14 residues. Findings and caveats of the study: Healthy donors lost TCR diversity with age mainly through richness, cancer patients through richness and evenness. The repertoire data cannot show anything about immunological memory following chemotherapy. Across the chemotherapy interval, each cancer cohort showed higher median generation probability, suggesting thymic rebound.

The sequence derives from a human donor with a blood cancer. The sample comprised blood. This chain links TRBV7-2 with TRBJ1-3; D possibly corresponds to TRBD1 (5 bases). CDR3 in amino acids: CASSPWGKGNTIYF. The DNA for the CDR3 is TGTGCCAGCAGCCCTTGGGGGAAAGGAAACACCATATATTTT.